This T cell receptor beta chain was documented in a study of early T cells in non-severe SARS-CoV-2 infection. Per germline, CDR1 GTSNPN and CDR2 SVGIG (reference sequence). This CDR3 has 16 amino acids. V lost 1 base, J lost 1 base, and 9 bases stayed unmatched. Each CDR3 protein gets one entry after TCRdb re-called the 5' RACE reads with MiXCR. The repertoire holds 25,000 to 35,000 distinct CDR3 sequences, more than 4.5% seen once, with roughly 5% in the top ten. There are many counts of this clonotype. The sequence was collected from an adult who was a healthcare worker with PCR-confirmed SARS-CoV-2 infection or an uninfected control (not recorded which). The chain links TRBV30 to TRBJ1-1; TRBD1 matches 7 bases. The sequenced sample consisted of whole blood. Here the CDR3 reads CAWSGPPGTANTEAFF. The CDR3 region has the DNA TGTGCCTGGAGTGGGCCTCCCGGGACAGCGAACACTGAAGCTTTCTTT.